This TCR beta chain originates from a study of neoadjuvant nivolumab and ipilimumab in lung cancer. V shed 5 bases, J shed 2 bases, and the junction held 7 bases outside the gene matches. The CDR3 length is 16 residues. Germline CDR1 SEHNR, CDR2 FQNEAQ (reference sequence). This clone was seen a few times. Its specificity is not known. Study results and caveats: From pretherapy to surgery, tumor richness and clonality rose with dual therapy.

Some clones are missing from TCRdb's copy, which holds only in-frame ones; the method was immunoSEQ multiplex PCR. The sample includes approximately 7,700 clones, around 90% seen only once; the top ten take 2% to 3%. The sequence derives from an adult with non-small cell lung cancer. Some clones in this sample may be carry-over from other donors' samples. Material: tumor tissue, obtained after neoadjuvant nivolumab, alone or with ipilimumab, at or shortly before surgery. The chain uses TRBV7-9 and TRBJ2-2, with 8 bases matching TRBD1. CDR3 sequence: CASSRRQGPNTGELFF. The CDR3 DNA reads TGTGCCAGCAGCCGGAGACAGGGGCCCAACACCGGGGAGCTGTTTTTT.